This TCR beta chain came from a study of CDR3 diversity in severe acne. In germline, CDR1 is MNHEY, CDR2 SVGEGT. There are 15 residues in the CDR3. V gave up 7 bases and J gave up 6 bases; unmatched junction bases: 10. Via MiXCR, TCRdb re-called the PCR reads, giving one row per CDR3 protein. The data contain about 100,000 distinct CDR3 sequences, more than 45% of them singletons. The chain links TRBV6-2 or TRBV6-3 to TRBJ2-7; 12 bases agree with TRBD2. Material: blood. This TCR was sampled from a male donor with acne. The CDR3 DNA sequence: TGTGCCAGCAAGAAAGGACTAGCGGGAAGTGCCGAGCAGTACTTC. It encodes CASKKGLAGSAEQYF.